The clone carrying this T cell receptor beta chain has a single count. Sequencing was performed with immunoSEQ multiplex PCR; in TCRdb, only in-frame clones are kept and a portion is missing. The data show 220,000 or so clones, around 86% seen once. This sample is drawn from a study of blood T cell repertoires in COVID-19. Study-level background: T cells, B-cell-depleted T cells, or PBMCs provided the cDNA or gDNA that served as material.

All enrollees were roughly 18 to 89 years old and from 20 to 25 US areas. Either two negative PCRs, clearance, or symptom resolution qualified Cohort 3 donors as recovered. Germline trimming cut 2 bases from V and 5 bases from J; bases unmatched to any gene: 4. The CDR3 sequence is 15 residues long. CDR1 and CDR2 from the germline V gene are MNHNY and SVGAGI (reference sequence). This sequence originates from a woman in her forties or fifties who had recovered from COVID-19. Specimen: PBMCs or T cells enriched from blood (not recorded which). V is TRBV6-6 and J is TRBJ2-3; 10 bases align to TRBD2. The CDR3 nucleotides read TGTGCCAGCAGTTACCGCCGGACTAGCGGAGATACGCAGTATTTT. It encodes CASSYRRTSGDTQYF.